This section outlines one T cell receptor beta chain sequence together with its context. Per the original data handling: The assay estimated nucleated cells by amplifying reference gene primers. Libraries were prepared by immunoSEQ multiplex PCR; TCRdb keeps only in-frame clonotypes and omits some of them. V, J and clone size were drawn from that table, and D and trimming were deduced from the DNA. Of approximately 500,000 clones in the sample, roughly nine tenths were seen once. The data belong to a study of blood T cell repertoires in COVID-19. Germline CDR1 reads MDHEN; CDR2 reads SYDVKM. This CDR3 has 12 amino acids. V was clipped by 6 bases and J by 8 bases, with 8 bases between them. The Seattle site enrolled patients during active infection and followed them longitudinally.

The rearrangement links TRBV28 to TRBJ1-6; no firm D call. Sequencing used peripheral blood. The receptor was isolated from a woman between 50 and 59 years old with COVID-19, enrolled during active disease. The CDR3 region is CASREPDSPLHF. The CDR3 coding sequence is TGTGCCAGCAGGGAGCCGGATTCACCCCTCCACTTT. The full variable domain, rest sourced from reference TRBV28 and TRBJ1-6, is DVKVTQSSRYLVKRTGEKVFLECVQDMDHENMFWYRQDPGLGLRLIYFSYDVKMKEKGDIPEGYSVSREKKERFSLILESASTNQTSMYLCASREPDSPLHFGNGTRLTVT.